This TCR beta chain was profiled in a study of vaccination and CD4 T cells after COVID-19 (dated 2022 in TCRdb). With respect to the entire study: Every convalescent patient had a positive nasal swab PCR test for SARS-CoV-2, with mild disease in 9 or 10 patients and severe disease in one. In the convalescent cohort there were six males and four females, among whom were two Hispanic individuals, seven Caucasians, two Asians and one multiracial person. Two doses of either the Pfizer-BioNTech BNT162b2 vaccine (n=8) or the Moderna mRNA-1273 vaccine (n=2) were administered to participants. Post-COVID blood samples were collected from convalescent patients a median of roughly 100 days after diagnosis, with a range of about 30 to 170 days. Post-vaccine blood samples were collected a median of around 70 days after the second vaccine dose, ranging from about 13 to 241 days. The cultures were stimulated with overlapping spike peptide pools from SARS-CoV-2 and from the common cold coronaviruses HCoV-NL63, HCoV-OC43 and HCoV-229E. In control cultures, a CEFX viral epitope pool was used as positive control, an HIV-1 Nef peptide pool was used as negative control, or no peptide was added. In around 9 COVID-19 convalescent patients and a handful of infection-naive healthy vaccine recipients, researchers compared the spike-specific CD4+ TCR repertoire from before mRNA vaccination with the repertoire from after.

V was cut back by 3 bases and J by 2 bases, leaving a gap of 2 bases between them. Counted from cysteine to phenylalanine, this CDR3 has 11 amino acids. Only CDR3 DNA remains: 33 bases, in frame from the first base. Receptors were amplified or captured by PCR. At the Johns Hopkins FTIC core, DNA from the cultured CD4+ T cells underwent TCR sequencing with the Oncomine TCR Beta short-read assay. Genomic DNA was extracted from the cultured CD4+ T cells with the QIAamp micro DNA kit. The Oncomine TCR Beta libraries from cultured CD4+ T cells were pooled using unique dual indexes and then sequenced on an Illumina iSeq 100. In the paper's pipeline: Non-productive sequences were removed, and CDR3s not starting with C, not ending with F or W, or shorter than 7 amino acids were discarded. Antigen-specific clonotypes were identified with the MANAFEST web application by comparing peptide-stimulated wells with reference and other culture wells. An FDR below 0.05, an odds ratio above 5, and a productive frequency above 0.1% in at least two of three replicate wells were required for clones to be considered positive. A clonotype counted as cross-reactive if it showed significant expansion both in the SARS-CoV-2 spike wells and in at least one common cold coronavirus spike condition. CDR3 homology was assessed with Levenshtein distances (stringdist) and unrooted phylogenetic trees (ape) in R version 3.6.1. The public reads were quality trimmed at Q25 with fastp and then assembled into clones with MiXCR by TCRdb, keeping productive beta chains. Identical CDR3 proteins give one entry, which carries the most common genes and DNA. The V and J calls were determined by TCRdb, not by the authors. Present in this sample are roughly 12,000 distinct CDR3 sequences, roughly 60% of which were seen just once. Of the sample, 8.7% falls within the top ten clones.

The study at large found these results: In convalescent patients, a median around 90% of post-vaccine SARS-CoV-2-reactive clones were detected only after vaccination, suggesting vaccine-specific priming. The study included relatively few convalescent patients and did not analyze early timepoints after natural infection. Although the median number of SARS-CoV-2-reactive clonotypes went up from roughly 22 after infection to some 38 after vaccination, the increase was not significant. In convalescent patients, nearly all vaccine-specific clones (304 of 307) were found to be mono-reactive for SARS-CoV-2 spike rather than cross-reactive with common cold coronaviruses.

The intended sense of this specimen's treatment or condition label: approximately nine-day PBMC culture with coronavirus spike peptide pools or control peptides (ViraFEST assay). The study used the ViraFEST assay, which expanded antigen-specific T cells with peptide pools and then identified expanded clonotypes by TCR sequencing. The convalescent patients' positive SARS-CoV-2 PCR tests fell between March and December 2020, which was before the Alpha, Beta and Delta variants emerged in the United States. About 2 million PBMCs per well were cultured in IMDM with roughly 5% human AB serum and 8 to 10 IU/ml IL-2, plus 10 ug/ml peptide pools. On days 3 and 7, half of the culture medium was replaced with fresh IL-2-containing medium. After approximately 11 days of culture, CD4+ T cells were isolated by negative selection with the EasySep CD4+ T cell isolation kit. Ficoll-Paque Plus gradient centrifugation was used to isolate PBMCs from whole blood, and the isolated PBMCs were then either used fresh or cryopreserved at -140C. In general, triplicate wells were set up for every culture condition.

For this clonotype: Its antigen is not yet known. Base qualities are not at hand, and no much larger clone is one base apart.

The sequence is built from TRBV12-3 or TRBV12-4 and TRBJ2-7; a confident D gene designation cannot be given. The sample was CD4+ T cells from blood, cultured in vitro, taken before SARS-CoV-2 vaccination. This receptor was taken from a human donor who had recovered from COVID-19. The nucleotides are TGTGCCAGCAGTTTTGCCTACGAGCAGTACTTC. The encoded protein is CASSFAYEQYF.